One sample yielded the 31 T cell receptor beta chains listed below, sequenced in a study of Ad26.COV2.S vaccination and SARS-CoV-2 variants. This sample's treatment: approximately 18 received Ad26.COV2.S at low or high dose, single or two shots; 5 received placebo; per-sample allocation not given. Sampling occurred on day 63 after the first vaccine or placebo injection. Sequenced by immunoSEQ multiplex PCR; TCRdb stores in-frame clones only, minus some. The sample yields approximately 350,000 clones, about 83% seen once. Material: peripheral blood, obtained in a trial of Ad26.COV2.S vaccine versus placebo. The receptors derive from a person between 18 and 65 years old who received the Ad26.COV2.S COVID-19 vaccine or a placebo.

The V gene is TRBV7-9, the J gene TRBJ2-7, with D perhaps matching TRBD1 (6 bases). Per germline, CDR1 SEHNR and CDR2 FQNEAQ (reference sequence). Trimming removed 5 bases from V and 6 bases from J, with 17 bases in between. The CDR3 totals 14 residues. CDR3 coding DNA: TGTGCCAGCAGCCCTCCTGGACAGCCTTCCGAGCAGTACTTC. Protein: CASSPPGQPSEQYF.

The gene calls are TRBV24-1 and TRBJ2-2; perhaps TRBD2 as D (6 bases). Trimming shortened V by 1 base and J by 6 bases, and 17 bases separated the two germline ends. The CDR3 length is 17 residues. Germline V gene data show CDR1 as KGHDR and CDR2 as SFDVKD. This CDR3 reads CATSDLSGGTPAGELFF. CDR3 sequence (DNA): TGTGCCACCAGTGATTTATCGGGCGGGACTCCTGCCGGGGAGCTGTTTTTT.

The CDR3 reads CASRYRDSSYGYTF. The CDR3 DNA reads as TGTGCCAGCAGATACCGGGACAGCTCCTATGGCTACACCTTC. The gene calls are TRBV27 and TRBJ1-2; 7 bases agree with TRBD1. Germline V gives CDR1 MNHEY, CDR2 SMNVEV (reference sequence). V lost 6 bases and J lost 4; bases outside the gene matches: 8. This CDR3 has 14 residues.

The CDR3: CSASLTGGNYGYTF. In DNA, the CDR3 is TGCAGTGCTAGTTTAACAGGGGGGAACTATGGCTACACCTTC. The rearrangement joins TRBV20-1 to TRBJ1-2, with 8 nucleotides matching TRBD1. Germline V gene lookup returns CDR1 DFQATT and CDR2 SNEGSKA (reference sequence). J was trimmed by 2 bases and V by 3 bases; bases with no gene match: 5. The CDR3 covers 14 residues.

The chain has TRBV24-1 and TRBJ2-3; 7 bases map to TRBD2. The V gene's germline CDR1 is KGHDR and CDR2 SFDVKD. The CDR3 is made up of 16 amino acids. V trimming: 5 bases; J trimming: 0 bases; junction bases outside the gene matches: 7. CDR3 loop: CATSAYQAGSTDTQYF. In DNA, the CDR3 is TGTGCCACCAGTGCCTATCAAGCGGGGAGCACAGATACGCAGTATTTT.

This chain joins TRBV19 and TRBJ2-7, with a possible D match to TRBD2 (5 bases). V was shortened by 3 bases and J by 2 bases, with 14 bases between the two germline ends. Germline V gene data show CDR1 as LNHDA and CDR2 as SQIVND (reference sequence). The CDR3 is 15 residues long. In DNA, the CDR3 is TGTGCCAGTAGTATCGGCCCCCCCGGGACCTACGAGCAGTACTTC. Amino acids: CASSIGPPGTYEQYF.

This chain links TRBV6-6 with TRBJ1-1, with 12 nucleotides matching TRBD1. Trimming at V came to 4 bases and at J to 7 bases, leaving 7 bases not matched to a gene. The CDR3 loop spans 15 amino acids. Germline assignment: CDR1 MNHNY and CDR2 SVGAGI (reference sequence). CDR3 in amino acids: CASSSRGTGGFEAFF. In DNA, the CDR3 is TGTGCCAGCAGTTCTCGTGGGACAGGGGGCTTTGAAGCTTTCTTT.

The J gene is TRBJ2-7, the V gene TRBV27, with 7 positions matching TRBD2. V lost 7 bases to trimming and J lost 3 bases; unmatched junction nucleotides: 18. Germline V CDR1 and CDR2: MNHEY, SMNVEV (reference sequence). CDR3 length equals 17 residues. CDR3 DNA sequence: TGTGCCAGCACCGTTTTTTATCTCGGGGGGTACTTCTACGAGCAGTACTTC. Encoded protein: CASTVFYLGGYFYEQYF.

V and J are TRBV6-6 and TRBJ2-5, with D maybe TRBD2 (5 bases). V was shortened by 6 bases and J by 5 bases, with 25 bases between the two germline ends. The CDR3 is 17 residues long. The V gene's germline CDR1 is MNHNY and CDR2 SVGAGI (reference sequence). The DNA of the CDR3 is TGTGCCAGCAGCCGATATTTTCTAGCCTCTGGCGGTGAGACCCAGTACTTC. It translates to CASSRYFLASGGETQYF.

The genes are TRBV7-9 and TRBJ2-5; the D gene is possibly TRBD1 (6 bases). The CDR3 runs 15 residues. Germline V gene lookup returns CDR1 SEHNR and CDR2 FQNEAQ (reference sequence). Trimming removed 5 bases at V and 1 base at J, with 14 bases between. In DNA form, the CDR3 reads TGTGCCAGCAGCCCTCGACAGGAAAGCCAAGAGACCCAGTACTTC. Its protein product is CASSPRQESQETQYF. The variable domain in full, with the rest retrieved from reference TRBV7-9 and TRBJ2-5, is DTGVSQNPRHKITKRGQNVTFRCDPISEHNRLYWYRQTLGQGPEFLTYFQNEAQLEKSRLLSDRFSAERPKGSFSTLEIQRTEQGDSAMYLCASSPRQESQETQYFGPGTRLLVL.

This rearrangement joins TRBV7-3 to TRBJ2-3; D may match TRBD1 or TRBD2 (5 bases each). V was trimmed by 4 bases and J by 5 bases, leaving 10 bases between them. This CDR3 is built from 13 residues. Per the germline V gene, CDR1 is SGHTA and CDR2 is FQGTGA. The CDR3 spells CASSSRDGDTQYF. The CDR3 nucleotides are TGTGCCAGCAGCTCACGGGACGGAGATACGCAGTATTTT.

The chain carries TRBV12-3 or TRBV12-4 and TRBJ2-7; D remains unclear. The CDR3 covers 13 residues. V was cut by 5 bases and J by 6 bases, with 14 bases left in between. CDR3 amino acids: CASSILPGLEQYF. The CDR3 DNA is TGTGCCAGCAGTATACTTCCCGGCCTCGAGCAGTACTTC.

The chain couples TRBV5-1 to TRBJ2-1; 8 nucleotides line up with TRBD2. This CDR3 is built from 15 residues. V lost 0 bases and J lost 3; bases outside the gene matches: 2. Looked up from germline, CDR1 is SGHRS and CDR2 is YFSETQ. CDR3 sequence: CASSLAGGLYNEQFF. DNA for the CDR3: TGCGCCAGCAGCTTGGCGGGGGGGCTCTACAATGAGCAGTTCTTC.

The chain employs TRBV28 and TRBJ1-5; the D is unclear. Trimming cost V 6 bases and J 1 base, with 10 bases left between them. The CDR3 extends over 14 amino acids. Germline V gene lookup returns CDR1 MDHEN and CDR2 SYDVKM. The CDR3 region has the DNA TGTGCCAGCAGGGGCGGACCGAGCAATCAGCCCCAGCATTTT. The encoded protein is CASRGGPSNQPQHF. Complete variable domain (other parts from reference TRBV28 and TRBJ1-5): DVKVTQSSRYLVKRTGEKVFLECVQDMDHENMFWYRQDPGLGLRLIYFSYDVKMKEKGDIPEGYSVSREKKERFSLILESASTNQTSMYLCASRGGPSNQPQHFGDGTRLSIL.

The chain recombines TRBV9 with TRBJ2-2; 8 nucleotides match TRBD2. The CDR3 loop spans 14 amino acids. After removal of 5 bases from V and 5 bases from J, the junction contained 5 bases not matched to a gene. Looked up from germline, CDR1 is SGDLS and CDR2 is YYNGEE. The CDR3 DNA follows: TGTGCCAGCAGTGTAAGCGGGAGTACCGGGGAGCTGTTTTTT. Residues: CASSVSGSTGELFF.

The chain combines TRBV15 with TRBJ1-4; no clear D. The V and J ends lost 1 base and 0 bases respectively, with 9 bases between them. The CDR3 totals 16 residues. The germline CDR1 and CDR2 sequences are LNHNV and YYDKDF (reference sequence). This CDR3 reads CATSRGRGPTNEKLFF. In DNA, the CDR3 is TGTGCCACCAGCAGAGGACGAGGGCCAACTAATGAAAAACTGTTTTTT.

This chain links TRBV2 with TRBJ2-2, with D possibly being TRBD1 (6 bases). Trimming stripped 4 bases from V and 6 bases from J, with 9 bases between. The CDR3 is 13 amino acids. Germline CDR1 is SNHLY and CDR2 is FYNNEI. CDR3 DNA sequence: TGTGCCAGCAGTGCAAGGGGGTCCGGGGAGCTGTTTTTT. It encodes CASSARGSGELFF.

The chain is built from TRBV6-5 and TRBJ2-5; 10 nucleotides match TRBD2. The germline gives CDR1 MNHEY, CDR2 SVGAGI. Losses at the gene ends were 2 bases for V and 2 bases for J; bases not matched to a gene: 5. This CDR3 is built from 16 residues. The CDR3 is CASSYGLLAGQETQYF. CDR3 nucleotides: TGTGCCAGCAGTTACGGACTACTAGCGGGACAAGAGACCCAGTACTTC.

This rearrangement joins TRBV3-1 (or the pseudogene TRBV3-2) to TRBJ2-7; D is possibly TRBD1 or TRBD2 (5 bases each). The CDR3 length is 14 residues. Germline V CDR1 and CDR2: LGHDT, YNNKEL (reference sequence). V was shortened by 5 bases and J by 5 bases, with 16 bases between the two germline ends. The CDR3, as DNA: TGTGCCAGCAGCTTTTCCGGGACCATGAACGAGCAGTACTTC. It specifies CASSFSGTMNEQYF.

This clone was observed a handful of times. The chain is built from TRBV3-1 (or the pseudogene TRBV3-2) and TRBJ2-5; D gene ambiguous. Germline lookup yields CDR1 LGHDT and CDR2 YNNKEL (reference sequence). This CDR3 region has 15 residues. The V and J ends lost 1 base and 6 bases respectively, with 15 bases between them. DNA for the CDR3: TGTGCCAGCAGCCAAGGGGTGGGTCTTGGGAAGACCCAGTACTTC. Translating it yields CASSQGVGLGKTQYF.

This sequence joins TRBV5-1 and TRBJ2-7; unclear D gene. Germline V gives CDR1 SGHRS, CDR2 YFSETQ. With 4 bases removed from V and 2 bases from J, the gap between germline ends came to 10 bases. The CDR3 is 13 amino acids. Written as DNA, the CDR3 is TGCGCCAGCAGCCTGGACGGCGCCTACGAGCAGTACTTC. Amino acids: CASSLDGAYEQYF.

Note on this clone: Other nucleotide sequences in the sample specify the same CDR3. The rearrangement joins TRBV7-2 to TRBJ1-1; 7 bases line up with TRBD1. Trimming cost V 5 bases and J 0 bases; bases outside gene matches: 3. The CDR3 length is 14 residues. Germline V gene sequence: CDR1 SGHTA, CDR2 FQGNSA. The CDR3 DNA reads as TGTGCCAGCAGCCCAGACAGGGTGAACACTGAAGCTTTCTTT. It is translated as CASSPDRVNTEAFF.

CDR3 coding DNA: TGTGCCAGTAGTAACGGACAGGGTTTGATGGCCCAGCATTTT. Translating it yields CASSNGQGLMAQHF. The chain joins TRBV6-2 or TRBV6-3 to TRBJ1-5; 8 nucleotides match TRBD1. CDR3 length: 14 amino acids. V dropped 9 bases and J dropped 11; count of bases not matched to a gene: 15. The germline gives CDR1 MNHEY, CDR2 SVGEGT.

V gene TRBV6-5 combines with J gene TRBJ2-7; D possibly uses TRBD1 or TRBD2 (6 bases each). V was clipped by 6 bases and J by 3 bases, with 15 bases between them. CDR1 is MNHEY and CDR2 is SVGAGI in the germline V gene. The CDR3 is 14 amino acids. Here the CDR3 reads CASRGGGFSYEQYF. The CDR3 coding sequence is TGTGCCAGCAGGGGGGGCGGCTTTAGCTACGAGCAGTACTTC.

V usage is TRBV7-3 and J usage is TRBJ2-1; possibly TRBD2 for D (6 bases). The CDR3 length is 15 residues. The germline CDR1 and CDR2 sequences are SGHTA and FQGTGA. Trimming took off 5 bases at V and 5 bases at J, with 16 bases between the two ends. The CDR3 loop reads CASSPQAGLNNEQFF. For the CDR3, the DNA is TGTGCCAGCAGCCCCCAAGCGGGCCTTAACAATGAGCAGTTCTTC.

V usage is TRBV5-1 and J usage is TRBJ2-7; maybe TRBD2 (5 bases). V dropped 1 base and J dropped 3 bases, with 11 bases sitting between them. This CDR3 has 14 residues. Germline V CDR1 and CDR2: SGHRS, YFSETQ. The CDR3 coding sequence is TGCGCCAGCAGCTTGACTACGGGGTACTACGAGCAGTACTTC. This translates into CASSLTTGYYEQYF.

This chain uses TRBV4-2 with TRBJ1-2, with TRBD1 as a possible D gene (6 bases). The CDR3 runs 16 residues. CDR1 is LGHNA, CDR2 YNFKEQ, per germline. V was trimmed by 0 bases and J by 7 bases, leaving 18 bases between them. For the CDR3, the DNA is TGTGCCAGCAGCCAAGACCCCGAGGGGGTCAGAAGTGGCTACACCTTC. It specifies CASSQDPEGVRSGYTF.

The chain couples TRBV5-4 to TRBJ2-5; D remains ambiguous. The CDR3 runs to 14 residues. The germline gives CDR1 SGHNT, CDR2 YYREEE (reference sequence). Trimming left V 2 bases short and J 1 base short, with 9 bases between. The CDR3: CASSFDPSQETQYF. The DNA of the CDR3 is TGTGCCAGCAGCTTTGACCCTTCCCAAGAGACCCAGTACTTC. Combining the CDR3 with reference TRBV5-4 and TRBJ2-5 gives the whole variable domain ETGVTQSPTHLIKTRGQQVTLRCSSQSGHNTVSWYQQALGQGPQFIFQYYREEENGRGNFPPRFSGLQFPNYSSELNVNALELDDSALYLCASSFDPSQETQYFGPGTRLLVL.

The rearrangement joins TRBV5-1 to TRBJ1-1, with D unresolved. Germline V gene lookup returns CDR1 SGHRS and CDR2 YFSETQ. The CDR3 runs to 12 residues. V shed 0 bases and J shed 9 bases, with 9 bases lying between them. The CDR3 spells CASSLDRMKAFF. DNA for the CDR3: TGCGCCAGCAGCTTGGACCGGATGAAAGCTTTCTTT.

Here the CDR3 reads CAFISPALEREYVSDTQYF. For the CDR3, the DNA is TGTGCCTTCATATCTCCGGCCTTAGAGCGGGAGTACGTCAGCGATACGCAGTATTTT. The chain employs TRBV30 and TRBJ2-3; 8 positions match TRBD2. CDR3 length: 19 amino acids. Losses at the gene ends were 7 bases for V and 6 bases for J; bases not matched to a gene: 27. Per the germline V gene, CDR1 is GTSNPN and CDR2 is SVGIG (reference sequence).

V usage is TRBV5-6 and J usage is TRBJ1-2, with 8 bases matching TRBD1. In germline, CDR1 is SGHDT, CDR2 YYEEEE. Unmatched junction bases numbered 4, after V lost 2 bases and J lost 4 bases. This CDR3 is built from 14 residues. The CDR3 sequence is CASSFDRGLYGYTF. The DNA for the CDR3 is TGTGCCAGCAGCTTCGACAGGGGCCTCTATGGCTACACCTTC.